This T cell receptor beta chain was captured by sequencing in a study of tumor-infiltrating lymphocytes in localized non-small cell lung cancer. Study conclusions and caveats: Tumors had more T cell infiltration than uninvolved lung, per TCRbeta sequencing and CD3 counts.

Profiled with immunoSEQ multiplex PCR; TCRdb holds only in-frame clones, not every one. The sample gives fewer than 25,000 clones, 73% of which show up once; approximately 6.3% is in the top ten. V was cut by 0 bases and J by 4 bases, with 13 bases left in between. The V gene's germline CDR1 is SGHRS and CDR2 YFSETQ. The CDR3 length is 15 residues. In regard to this clone: Its antigen remains unknown.

The chain joins TRBV5-1 to TRBJ2-5; tentatively, D is TRBD1 or TRBD2 (6 bases each). The sample comprised lung tumor tissue. The receptor's source is a human donor with non-small cell lung cancer. In nucleotides, the CDR3 is TGCGCCAGCAGCTTGGGAGAGGGGGGTAGAGAGACCCAGTACTTC. Residues: CASSLGEGGRETQYF.